The clone carrying this TCR beta chain was detected a few times. This record comes from a study of T cell repertoires in cytomegalovirus infection. V gave up 6 bases and J gave up 1 base, with 12 bases separating them. There are 14 residues in the CDR3. From germline, CDR1 is KGHSH and CDR2 LQKENI. In TCRdb, the reads were re-called with MiXCR into one record per CDR3 protein. The data hold about 360,000 distinct CDR3 sequences, with roughly 18% observed a single time. The clonotype comes from a human donor in good health (CMV status not recorded). Some clones in this sample may be carry-over from other donors' samples. The sequenced material came from PBMCs. The J gene is TRBJ1-1, the V gene TRBV18, with D possibly matching TRBD1 (6 bases). This chain's CDR3 is CASSSGGRNTEAFF. The CDR3 nucleotides are TGTGCCAGCTCGTCCGGGGGGCGGAACACTGAAGCTTTCTTT.